Each of the 29 T cell receptor beta chains below was sequenced from the same sample in a study of identical twins. TCRdb re-analysed the 5' RACE reads in MiXCR, keeping a single row per CDR3 protein. The data hold about 660,000 distinct CDR3 sequences, with around 8.3% observed a single time. This sample was also put to use in a study of yellow fever vaccine responses in identical twins.

Sequencing input: PBMCs. These receptors originate from a woman aged 18-29 years in good health.

The chain employs TRBV29-1 and TRBJ2-7; D perhaps matches TRBD2 (5 bases). The CDR3 runs 12 residues. V was shortened by 1 base and J by 5 bases, with 9 bases between the two germline ends. Germline V gene lookup returns CDR1 SQVTM and CDR2 ANQGSEA. This chain's CDR3 is CSVEGGPDEQYF. As DNA, the CDR3 is TGCAGCGTTGAAGGAGGGCCGGACGAGCAGTACTTC.

This clonotype has at least ten counts. This chain links TRBV6-2 or TRBV6-3 with TRBJ2-7; no clear D gene. Germline values: CDR1 MNHEY, CDR2 SVGEGT. The V gene lost 0 bases and the J gene lost 2 bases, with 8 bases spanning the gap. The CDR3 has 14 residues. The CDR3 here is CASSYSRQTYEQYF. CDR3 DNA: TGTGCCAGCAGTTACTCGAGGCAGACCTACGAGCAGTACTTC.

This clonotype occurred a few times. This sequence joins TRBV20-1 and TRBJ2-3; 9 positions match TRBD2. Germline values: CDR1 DFQATT, CDR2 SNEGSKA (reference sequence). Trimming cost V 1 base and J 6 bases; bases outside gene matches: 5. The CDR3 runs to 14 residues. Here the CDR3 reads CSARGSGGSDTQYF. Written as DNA, the CDR3 is TGCAGTGCTAGAGGTAGCGGGGGATCTGATACGCAGTATTTT.

This clonotype was detected ten times or more. The V gene is TRBV6-1, the J gene TRBJ2-5; 8 bases map to TRBD2. V trimming: 6 bases; J trimming: 4 bases; junction bases outside the gene matches: 4. Germline V gene data show CDR1 as MNHNS and CDR2 as SASEGT. This CDR3 has 13 residues. The CDR3: CASSPSGLETQYF. DNA of the CDR3: TGTGCCAGCAGCCCTAGCGGGTTAGAGACCCAGTACTTC.

The gene calls are TRBV20-1 and TRBJ2-2; maybe TRBD2 (6 bases). The CDR3 consists of 17 residues. V was cut by 0 bases and J by 2 bases, with 16 bases left in between. CDR1 is DFQATT and CDR2 is SNEGSKA in the germline V gene (reference sequence). The CDR3: CSARDEGGLPNTGELFF. The CDR3 DNA is TGCAGTGCTAGAGATGAAGGCGGACTACCCAACACCGGGGAGCTGTTTTTT.

This clonotype was detected many times. The chain uses TRBV4-2 and TRBJ1-3, with D uncertain. The germline V and J ends were trimmed by 0 bases and 1 base, with 7 bases remaining between them. From germline, CDR1 is LGHNA and CDR2 YNFKEQ. The CDR3 is made up of 15 amino acids. The CDR3 coding sequence is TGTGCCAGCAGCCAAGAGGTGTTGTCTGGAAACACCATATATTTT. This sequence encodes CASSQEVLSGNTIYF.

The table lists this clonotype with a few counts. V usage is TRBV7-2 and J usage is TRBJ2-5; maybe TRBD2 (5 bases). The V gene lost 6 bases and the J gene lost 2 bases, with 19 bases spanning the gap. Germline V gene sequence: CDR1 SGHTA, CDR2 FQGNSA. CDR3 length: 16 amino acids. The CDR3 protein is CASRREPGFTQETQYF. In nucleotides, the CDR3 is TGTGCCAGCAGGAGAGAGCCGGGGTTCACTCAAGAGACCCAGTACTTC. The whole variable domain, remainder taken from reference TRBV7-2 and TRBJ2-5, is GAGVSQSPSNKVTEKGKDVELRCDPISGHTALYWYRQSLGQGLEFLIYFQGNSAPDKSGLPSDRFSAERTGGSVSTLTIQRTQQEDSAVYLCASRREPGFTQETQYFGPGTRLLVL.

This clonotype was detected only a few times. The CDR3 loop is CASSLAELGDTQYF. In nucleotides, the CDR3 is TGTGCCAGCAGCTTAGCGGAGTTGGGAGATACGCAGTATTTT. V gene TRBV7-2 combines with J gene TRBJ2-3; D uncertain. Trimming took off 0 bases at V and 5 bases at J, with 9 bases between the two ends. Germline CDR1 and CDR2: SGHTA and FQGNSA. This CDR3 region has 14 residues.

The chain employs TRBV7-2 and TRBJ2-2; D possibly corresponds to TRBD2 (5 bases). The germline V gene has CDR1 SGHTA and CDR2 FQGNSA. The CDR3 is 15 amino acids. Trimming removed 1 base from V and 4 bases from J, with 10 bases in between. Here the CDR3 DNA reads TGTGCCAGCAGCTTAGACGCGGGCAGCACCGGGGAGCTGTTTTTT. Amino acid sequence: CASSLDAGSTGELFF.

In this sample, this clonotype turned up a few times. V is TRBV5-1 and J is TRBJ2-1; 12 bases fit TRBD1. After removal of 4 bases from V and 5 bases from J, the junction contained 4 bases not matched to a gene. CDR3 length: 15 amino acids. The germline gives CDR1 SGHRS, CDR2 YFSETQ. The CDR3 DNA sequence: TGCGCCAGCAGCCCGGGACAGGGGGCTGACAATGAGCAGTTCTTC. Translation gives CASSPGQGADNEQFF. Together with reference TRBV5-1 and TRBJ2-1, the CDR3 gives the full variable domain: KAGVTQTPRYLIKTRGQQVTLSCSPISGHRSVSWYQQTPGQGLQFLFEYFSETQRNKGNFPGRFSGRQFSNSRSEMNVSTLELGDSALYLCASSPGQGADNEQFFGPGTRLTVL.

This clonotype occurred many times. The chain employs TRBV27 and TRBJ2-7; D uncertain. With 6 bases removed from V and 1 base from J, the gap between germline ends came to 4 bases. Germline V gene sequence: CDR1 MNHEY, CDR2 SMNVEV (reference sequence). The CDR3 runs to 11 residues. The CDR3 protein is CASRRSYEQYF. For the CDR3, the DNA is TGTGCCAGCAGAAGGTCCTACGAGCAGTACTTC.

A few counts support this clonotype. The V and J genes are TRBV10-3 and TRBJ2-3, with D possibly being TRBD1 (5 bases). V lost 0 bases to trimming and J lost 1 base, with 11 bases between them. The CDR3 is made up of 16 amino acids. Germline CDR1 reads ENHRY; CDR2 reads SYGVKD. The CDR3 is CAISESLDTRTDTQYF. CDR3 in DNA: TGTGCCATCAGTGAGTCACTGGACACCCGCACAGATACGCAGTATTTT.

The rearrangement links TRBV6-2 or TRBV6-3 to TRBJ2-3; D possibly corresponds to TRBD1 (8 bases). This CDR3 has 17 amino acids. Trimming pared 0 bases from V and 3 bases from J, leaving 16 bases between. Germline lookup yields CDR1 MNHEY and CDR2 SVGEGT. The CDR3 here is CASSYSWTGRGTDTQYF. The CDR3 region has the DNA TGTGCCAGCAGTTACTCATGGACAGGGCGGGGGACAGATACGCAGTATTTT.

This clonotype was observed a few times. The gene calls are TRBV6-1 and TRBJ2-5; a weak D match, TRBD1 (6 bases). V was trimmed by 6 bases and J by 3 bases, leaving 11 bases between them. Germline values: CDR1 MNHNS, CDR2 SASEGT. The CDR3 length is 13 residues. The CDR3 loop reads CASRNDRKETQYF. Here the CDR3 DNA reads TGTGCCAGCAGGAACGACAGGAAAGAGACCCAGTACTTC.

This chain connects TRBV11-2 to TRBJ2-7, with D tentatively TRBD1 or TRBD2 (5 bases each). The CDR3 has 16 residues. V lost 2 bases to trimming and J lost 5 bases, with 19 bases between them. Germline CDR1 is SGHAT and CDR2 is FQNNGV. Here the CDR3 reads CASSLTGAGGRNEQYF. As DNA, the CDR3 is TGTGCCAGCAGCTTAACCGGGGCAGGAGGTAGGAACGAGCAGTACTTC.

The genes are TRBV3-1 and TRBJ2-7; D might be TRBD1 (7 bases). This CDR3 spans 15 amino acids. Germline V gives CDR1 LGHDT, CDR2 YNNKEL (reference sequence). Trimming took off 0 bases at V and 1 base at J, with 10 bases between the two ends. This CDR3 reads CASSQEEGASYEQYF. In DNA form, the CDR3 reads TGTGCCAGCAGCCAAGAGGAGGGGGCTTCCTACGAGCAGTACTTC.

At least ten counts were recorded for this clonotype. This chain uses TRBV15 with TRBJ2-1, with 9 bases that match TRBD2. There are 16 residues in the CDR3. V lost 0 bases and J lost 6; bases outside the gene matches: 6. Germline CDR1 reads LNHNV; CDR2 reads YYDKDF (reference sequence). CDR3 in amino acids: CATSREGGRASNEQFF. The CDR3, as DNA: TGTGCCACCAGCAGAGAAGGCGGGAGGGCTAGCAATGAGCAGTTCTTC.

This clonotype showed up many times. The rearrangement uses TRBV7-9 and TRBJ2-4; D gene ambiguous. The CDR3 runs to 12 residues. CDR1 and CDR2 from the germline V gene are SEHNR and FQNEAQ (reference sequence). V shed 5 bases and J shed 4 bases, with 6 bases lying between them. The CDR3 region has the DNA TGTGCCAGCAGCGCCGGGAAAAACATTCAGTACTTC. It codes for CASSAGKNIQYF.

This clonotype was seen a handful of times. This chain connects TRBV3-1 to TRBJ1-5, with D perhaps matching TRBD1 (5 bases). V was shortened by 0 bases and J by 7 bases, with 7 bases between the two germline ends. Looked up from germline, CDR1 is LGHDT and CDR2 is YNNKEL (reference sequence). The CDR3 sequence is 13 residues long. The CDR3 is CASSQDYRQPQHF. In DNA form, the CDR3 reads TGTGCCAGCAGCCAAGATTACAGGCAGCCCCAGCATTTT.

The chain couples TRBV6-7 to TRBJ1-2; the match to TRBD1 covers 12 bases. TRBV6-7 has ORF status, its function being uncertain. With 6 bases clipped from V and 3 bases from J, the junction kept 14 bases outside the gene matches. The CDR3 extends over 18 amino acids. The CDR3 nucleotides are TGTGCCAGCAGACAAACATCCCAGGGACAGGGGGCCCACTATGGCTACACCTTC. This encodes CASRQTSQGQGAHYGYTF.

Remarks on this clonotype: A read error is possible here, since a much larger clone lies one base away. The V and J genes are TRBV5-1 and TRBJ2-3; D is possibly TRBD1 (6 bases). Trimming stripped 0 bases from V and 2 bases from J, with 7 bases between. The length of the CDR3 is 14 residues. Germline V gene sequence: CDR1 SGHRS, CDR2 YFSETQ. The CDR3, as DNA: TGCGCCAGCAGCTTGGGGGACACCACAGATACGCAGTATTTT. This sequence encodes CASSLGDTTDTQYF.

The J gene is TRBJ2-1, the V gene TRBV6-5, with D tentatively TRBD1 or TRBD2 (6 bases each). The CDR3 contains 13 residues. Germline V gene sequence: CDR1 MNHEY, CDR2 SVGAGI. Trimming removed 4 bases at V and 9 bases at J, with 13 bases between. CDR3 loop: CASSSGGLSEQFF. CDR3 sequence (DNA): TGTGCCAGCAGTTCTGGGGGGCTTAGTGAGCAGTTCTTC.

The table lists this clonotype with a few counts. The chain uses TRBV20-1 and TRBJ2-3; D gene ambiguous. The V gene's germline CDR1 is DFQATT and CDR2 SNEGSKA (reference sequence). V was clipped by 1 base and J by 0 bases, with 14 bases between them. The CDR3 is 16 amino acids. The CDR3 DNA reads TGCAGTGCTAGAGCCCGCGGTGGTCTAAGCACAGATACGCAGTATTTT. Protein: CSARARGGLSTDTQYF.

This clonotype was counted between two and nine times. V gene TRBV20-1 combines with J gene TRBJ2-1; D tentatively reads TRBD1 or TRBD2 (6 bases each). V dropped 3 bases and J dropped 2 bases, with 14 bases sitting between them. CDR3 length: 15 amino acids. CDR1 is DFQATT, CDR2 SNEGSKA, per germline (reference sequence). The CDR3 region has the DNA TGCAGTGCTAGTAGGAGGGGGGAGACCTACAATGAGCAGTTCTTC. Encoded protein: CSASRRGETYNEQFF.

The J gene is TRBJ2-1, the V gene TRBV30; D not resolved. V lost 1 base and J 7 bases, leaving 8 bases between the germline ends. The germline V gene encodes CDR1 GTSNPN and CDR2 SVGIG (reference sequence). The CDR3 is made up of 12 amino acids. The CDR3 region is CAWSGNGNEQFF. The CDR3 DNA reads as TGTGCCTGGAGTGGAAATGGAAATGAGCAGTTCTTC.

This clonotype occurred many times. The J gene is TRBJ2-1, the V gene TRBV7-9; 12 bases are a match to TRBD2. Germline V lookup: CDR1 SEHNR, CDR2 FQNEAQ (reference sequence). The length of the CDR3 is 17 residues. J was trimmed by 5 bases and V by 5 bases; bases with no gene match: 10. The CDR3 region is CASSQTIGLAGNNEQFF. The CDR3 region has the DNA TGTGCCAGCAGCCAAACGATAGGACTAGCGGGAAACAATGAGCAGTTCTTC.

The table lists this clonotype with many counts. The J gene is TRBJ2-7, the V gene TRBV9, with D unresolved. CDR3 length: 13 amino acids. Germline V gene lookup returns CDR1 SGDLS and CDR2 YYNGEE. The V end was cut by 5 bases, the J end by 1 base, with 10 bases between. The CDR3 region has the DNA TGTGCCAGCAGTGTGGGCGGATCCTACGAGCAGTACTTC. It encodes CASSVGGSYEQYF.

The table lists this clonotype with a few counts. This chain uses TRBV7-2 with TRBJ2-1; 8 bases align to TRBD2. This CDR3 has 16 amino acids. Germline V gene lookup returns CDR1 SGHTA and CDR2 FQGNSA. V gave up 5 bases and J gave up 6 bases; unmatched junction bases: 12. The CDR3 DNA reads TGTGCCAGCAGCCCTCGGACCGGGACTAGGTTCAATGAGCAGTTCTTC. The encoded protein is CASSPRTGTRFNEQFF.

This chain joins TRBV20-1 and TRBJ2-3; the D gene is possibly TRBD2 (6 bases). Trimming removed 0 bases from V and 0 bases from J, with 10 bases in between. The CDR3 totals 15 residues. The germline V gene has CDR1 DFQATT and CDR2 SNEGSKA (reference sequence). The CDR3 DNA is TGCAGTGCTAGAGATGGAGGGGCTAGCACAGATACGCAGTATTTT. Amino acid sequence: CSARDGGASTDTQYF.